In its sample, the clone carrying this T cell receptor (beta chain) was seen a few times. This sample is drawn from a study of blood T cell repertoires in COVID-19. Study-wide context: COVID-19 samples, acute and convalescent, were from the United States, Italy and Spain. In each case, the material was cDNA or gDNA derived from T cells, B-cell-depleted T cells, or PBMCs.

Per the original data handling: Estimated nucleated cell counts came from reference gene primer amplification. Produced via immunoSEQ multiplex PCR; TCRdb's table is partial and in-frame only. V and J calls and clone size follow that table, whereas D and trimming were derived from the DNA. Among around 280,000 clones, around 90% were seen once, and the ten largest hold about 1.5%. Trimming removed 5 bases from V and 4 bases from J, with 15 bases in between. Germline CDR1 and CDR2: SGHDT and YYEEEE. This CDR3 spans 14 amino acids. The rearrangement uses TRBV5-6 and TRBJ1-1; no clear D. This sequence was found in a woman under 30 with acute COVID-19. Sequencing was done on a sample of PBMCs or T cells enriched from blood (not recorded which). The DNA for the CDR3 is TGTGCCAGCAGTAGCGCAAAAGGGAGCACTGAAGCTTTCTTT. It specifies CASSSAKGSTEAFF.